The entry below gives a single T cell receptor beta chain sequence along with its context. Looked up from germline, CDR1 is MNHEY and CDR2 is SVGAGI. The germline V and J ends were trimmed by 3 bases and 0 bases, with 14 bases remaining between them. There are 16 residues in the CDR3. These data come from a study of shared clonotypes between healthy human individuals. Naive CD8 populations comprised CD45RO-negative cells positively selected for CCR7, excluding terminally differentiated effector memory CD45RA+ cells. Produced via immunoSEQ multiplex PCR; TCRdb's table is partial and in-frame only. The table has roughly 2 million clones, about 95% seen once.

The J gene is TRBJ2-5, the V gene TRBV6-5; D is tentatively TRBD1 or TRBD2 (5 bases each). The clonotype comes from a man between 18 and 29 years old in good health. Sequencing was carried out using naive CD8+ T cells sorted from blood. The DNA of the CDR3 is TGTGCCAGCAGTTATCGGGGCCGCCCGTACCAAGAGACCCAGTACTTC. Translated: CASSYRGRPYQETQYF.